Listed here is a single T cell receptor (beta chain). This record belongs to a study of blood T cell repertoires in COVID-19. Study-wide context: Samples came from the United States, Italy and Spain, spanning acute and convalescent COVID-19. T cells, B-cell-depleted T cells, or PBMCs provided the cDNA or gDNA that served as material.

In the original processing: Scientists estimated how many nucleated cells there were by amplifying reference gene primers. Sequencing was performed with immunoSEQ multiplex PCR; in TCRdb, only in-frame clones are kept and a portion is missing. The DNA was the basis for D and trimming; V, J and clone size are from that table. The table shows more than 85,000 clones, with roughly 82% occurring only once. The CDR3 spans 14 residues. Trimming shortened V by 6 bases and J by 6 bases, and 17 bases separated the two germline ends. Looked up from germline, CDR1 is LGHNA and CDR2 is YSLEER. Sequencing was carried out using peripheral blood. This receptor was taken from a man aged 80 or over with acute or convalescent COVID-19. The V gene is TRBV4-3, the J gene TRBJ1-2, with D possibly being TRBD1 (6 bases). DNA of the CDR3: TGCGCCAGCAGTCAAACCGCAGGGGTCCATGGCTACACCTTC. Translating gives CASSQTAGVHGYTF.